This T cell receptor (beta chain) was retrieved from a study of radiotherapy plus CTLA-4 blockade in lung cancer. Study-level results: TCR clones from tumors expanded in blood after radiotherapy plus ipilimumab.

Some clones are missing from TCRdb's copy, which holds only in-frame ones; the method was immunoSEQ multiplex PCR. The table includes more than 75,000 clones, about two thirds detected once. This CDR3 is built from 13 residues. Looked up from germline, CDR1 is SNHLY and CDR2 is FYNNEI. Trimming pared 7 bases from V and 7 bases from J, leaving 13 bases between. In regard to this clone: Its target is unknown.

The genes are TRBV2 and TRBJ1-4; tentatively, D is TRBD1 (5 bases). The sample here was peripheral blood, taken from a patient treated with radiotherapy plus ipilimumab. The receptor's source is a human donor with non-small cell lung cancer that progressed on radiotherapy plus ipilimumab. The CDR3 nucleotides read TGTGCCAGCATGGCGGGGGAGGGTGAAAAACTGTTTTTT. It specifies CASMAGEGEKLFF.